The 4 T cell receptor beta chains listed next were all sequenced from one sample in a study of T cell repertoires in cytomegalovirus infection. TCRdb reanalysed the reads using MiXCR and keeps one entry per CDR3 protein. Of about 310,000 distinct CDR3 sequences detected, roughly 15% appear once; the ten largest clones hold approximately 12%. Input material: PBMCs. These receptors were obtained from a human donor in good health (CMV status not recorded). Some clones in this sample may be carry-over from other donors' samples.

This clonotype showed up many times. The genes are TRBV11-2 and TRBJ2-4; D unclear. Trimming pared 6 bases from V and 0 bases from J, leaving 18 bases between. The germline CDR1 and CDR2 sequences are SGHAT and FQNNGV. CDR3 length: 17 residues. The CDR3 region is CASRMNRSFLAKNIQYF. DNA of the CDR3: TGTGCCAGCAGAATGAACCGTTCCTTCCTAGCCAAAAACATTCAGTACTTC.

This clonotype was detected ten times or more. The rearrangement uses TRBV7-2 and TRBJ1-6; D remains ambiguous. The germline gives CDR1 SGHTA, CDR2 FQGNSA. The CDR3 runs to 13 residues. Between the trimmed V and J ends, which lost 1 base and 13 bases, there was a span of 11 bases. CDR3 nucleotides: TGTGCCAGCAGCTTAGAGGGAATGAGGCCCCTCCACTTT. Amino acid sequence: CASSLEGMRPLHF.

This clonotype was counted a few times. The chain couples TRBV6-1 to TRBJ1-2; D call uncertain. V was pared by 7 bases and J by 4 bases, with 10 bases between. The germline CDR1 and CDR2 sequences are MNHNS and SASEGT. The CDR3 has 12 amino acids. The CDR3 coding sequence is TGTGCCAGCACCTTAGACGGCTATGGCTACACCTTC. Amino acid sequence: CASTLDGYGYTF.

The chain has TRBV19 and TRBJ2-2; perhaps D is TRBD1 or TRBD2 (5 bases each). The V gene lost 1 base and the J gene lost 0 bases, with 15 bases spanning the gap. The CDR3 is 18 residues long. Germline loops: CDR1 LNHDA, CDR2 SQIVND (reference sequence). The CDR3 here is CASSIGVRGSANTGELFF. For the CDR3, the DNA is TGTGCCAGTAGTATAGGGGTACGGGGCAGCGCGAACACCGGGGAGCTGTTTTTT.